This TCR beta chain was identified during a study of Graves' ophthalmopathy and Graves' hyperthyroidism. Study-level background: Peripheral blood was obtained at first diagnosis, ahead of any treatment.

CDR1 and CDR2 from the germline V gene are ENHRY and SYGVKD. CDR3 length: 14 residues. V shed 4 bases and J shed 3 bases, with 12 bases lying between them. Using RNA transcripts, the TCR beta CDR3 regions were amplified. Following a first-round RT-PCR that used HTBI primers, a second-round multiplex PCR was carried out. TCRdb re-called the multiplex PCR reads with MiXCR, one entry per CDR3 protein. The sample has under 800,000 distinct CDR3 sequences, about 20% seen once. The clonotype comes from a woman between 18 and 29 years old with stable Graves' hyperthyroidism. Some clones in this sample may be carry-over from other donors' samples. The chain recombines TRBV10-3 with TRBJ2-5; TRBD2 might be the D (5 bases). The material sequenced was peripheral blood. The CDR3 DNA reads TGTGCCATCAGTGGAGGGCGGCAAAAAGAGACCCAGTACTTC. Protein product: CAISGGRQKETQYF.